The next 23 T cell receptor beta chains were all read from a single sample in a study of T cells after yellow fever vaccination (dated by TCRdb to about 2019). The treatment or condition label of this sample denotes: live attenuated yellow fever vaccine strain. Libraries were made using 5' RACE. Sequencing relied on an Illumina NovaSeq 6000. The public reads were run again by TCRdb, first through fastp at Q25 and then through MiXCR, and only productive beta chains were kept. CDR3 protein sequences are deduplicated, and each keeps its most common genes and DNA. For this sample the table gives 300,000 to 400,000 distinct CDR3 sequences, of which around 13% were detected only once. The ten most abundant clones make up roughly 3% of the sample. The sequences come from CD4+ T cells sorted from PBMCs, collected 15 days after the yellow fever booster vaccination. The receptor source for this set is a man between 18 and 29 years old who received the YFV17D yellow fever vaccine.

This clonotype was observed a few times. This chain links TRBV11-2 with TRBJ1-2; D unclear. V was pared by 0 bases and J by 5 bases, with 7 bases between. Germline V gene sequence: CDR1 SGHAT, CDR2 FQNNGV. The CDR3 spans 13 residues. The CDR3 spells CASSLDLEYGYTF. The CDR3 nucleotides are TGTGCCAGCAGCTTAGATCTTGAGTATGGCTACACCTTC. Together with reference TRBV11-2 and TRBJ1-2, the CDR3 gives the full variable domain: EAGVAQSPRYKIIEKRQSVAFWCNPISGHATLYWYQQILGQGPKLLIQFQNNGVVDDSQLPKDRFSAERLKGVDSTLKIQPAKLEDSAVYLCASSLDLEYGYTFGSGTRLTVV.

The gene calls are TRBV7-2 and TRBJ1-2; D is undetermined. This CDR3 is built from 14 residues. Germline values: CDR1 SGHTA, CDR2 FQGNSA. The V and J ends lost 0 bases and 8 bases respectively, with 13 bases between them. Written as DNA, the CDR3 is TGTGCCAGCAGCTTAGCAACTGGACTAGGCGGCTACACCTTC. Residues: CASSLATGLGGYTF.

This chain uses TRBV6-5 with TRBJ2-2; D is uncertain. V was pared by 6 bases and J by 5 bases, with 16 bases between. The CDR3 has 15 residues. From germline, CDR1 is MNHEY and CDR2 SVGAGI. The CDR3 loop reads CASSPTIDLTGELFF. The CDR3 nucleotides are TGTGCCAGCAGCCCGACCATTGATTTGACCGGGGAGCTGTTTTTT.

The chain has TRBV6-5 and TRBJ1-1; 7 bases align to TRBD1. The CDR3 has 14 residues. CDR1 and CDR2 from the germline V gene are MNHEY and SVGAGI. With V trimmed by 5 bases and J by 2 bases, 5 bases remained unmatched. Here the CDR3 reads CASSNRGGNTEAFF. The CDR3 DNA reads TGTGCCAGCAGTAACAGGGGAGGAAACACTGAAGCTTTCTTT.

This clonotype was observed many times. The rearrangement uses TRBV7-2 and TRBJ1-4; D may be TRBD1 (6 bases). The germline V gene has CDR1 SGHTA and CDR2 FQGNSA. The CDR3 has 14 amino acids. Trimming left V 3 bases short and J 1 base short, with 6 bases between. CDR3 nucleotides: TGTGCCAGCAGCTTGGGACAAACTAATGAAAAACTGTTTTTT. It codes for CASSLGQTNEKLFF. The whole variable domain, remainder taken from reference TRBV7-2 and TRBJ1-4, is GAGVSQSPSNKVTEKGKDVELRCDPISGHTALYWYRQSLGQGLEFLIYFQGNSAPDKSGLPSDRFSAERTGGSVSTLTIQRTQQEDSAVYLCASSLGQTNEKLFFGSGTQLSVL.

A few counts support this clonotype. The genes are TRBV6-5 and TRBJ2-7; 7 bases are shared with TRBD1. J was trimmed by 6 bases and V by 8 bases; bases with no gene match: 10. The germline CDR1 and CDR2 sequences are MNHEY and SVGAGI. This CDR3 region has 13 residues. CDR3 nucleotide sequence: TGTGCCAGCTTCGGGACAGCTCTCTCCGAGCAGTACTTC. It translates to CASFGTALSEQYF.

The chain employs TRBV6-1 and TRBJ2-1; 11 bases align to TRBD2. J was trimmed by 5 bases and V by 5 bases; bases with no gene match: 5. The CDR3 is 15 residues long. CDR1 MNHNS and CDR2 SASEGT come from the germline V gene. The DNA of the CDR3 is TGTGCCAGCAGTTTTAGCGGGGGGGTGAACAATGAGCAGTTCTTC. Translating it yields CASSFSGGVNNEQFF.

This clonotype occurred a few times. The chain is built from TRBV15 and TRBJ1-4; weak D call: TRBD1 (6 bases). V was cut by 0 bases and J by 8 bases, with 7 bases left in between. The CDR3 consists of 13 residues. The germline gives CDR1 LNHNV, CDR2 YYDKDF (reference sequence). The CDR3 sequence is CATSRDQGEKLFF. DNA of the CDR3: TGTGCCACCAGCAGAGATCAGGGGGAAAAACTGTTTTTT.

The CDR3 nucleotides are TGTGCCTGGGGAGGGACCTCGGATGAAAAACTGTTTTTT. Amino acids: CAWGGTSDEKLFF. V and J are TRBV30 and TRBJ1-4; perhaps TRBD1 as D (5 bases). Germline V gives CDR1 GTSNPN, CDR2 SVGIG (reference sequence). This CDR3 region has 13 residues. Trimming left V 5 bases short and J 6 bases short, with 13 bases between.

The chain recombines TRBV21-1 with TRBJ1-2. TRBV21-1 is a listed pseudogene. CDR3 size: 12 residues. CDR3 bases: TGTGCCAGCAGCAATCTGGCCTATGGCTACACCTTC. Translating it yields CASSNLAYGYTF.

The chain uses TRBV18 and TRBJ2-3; 14 positions agree with TRBD2. The CDR3 runs 16 residues. V lost 8 bases to trimming and J lost 2 bases; unmatched junction nucleotides: 6. The germline CDR1 and CDR2 sequences are KGHSH and LQKENI. The CDR3 DNA reads TGTGCCAGCGCCGGGACTAGCGGGGGAGCCACAGATACGCAGTATTTT. It translates to CASAGTSGGATDTQYF.

This clonotype appeared a few times. The chain combines TRBV12-3 or TRBV12-4 with TRBJ2-2, with D tentatively TRBD1 (6 bases). The CDR3 contains 13 residues. Trimming stripped 5 bases from V and 4 bases from J, with 8 bases between. CDR3 loop: CASSSRGTGELFF. The CDR3, as DNA: TGTGCCAGCAGTAGCAGGGGCACCGGGGAGCTGTTTTTT.

The chain links TRBV6-2 or TRBV6-3 to TRBJ2-1; D perhaps matches TRBD1 (6 bases). Per the germline V gene, CDR1 is MNHEY and CDR2 is SVGEGT. The CDR3 totals 15 residues. V was shortened by 5 bases and J by 9 bases, with 20 bases between the two germline ends. The CDR3 DNA reads as TGTGCCAGCAGTCCACGAGGGACACCGACCAGTGAGCAGTTCTTC. It translates to CASSPRGTPTSEQFF.

The sample holds a few counts of this clonotype. The chain links TRBV7-8 to TRBJ2-3; D is ambiguous. This CDR3 has 15 residues. Trimming took off 1 base at V and 2 bases at J, with 10 bases between the two ends. Germline V lookup: CDR1 SGHVS, CDR2 FQNEAQ. The chain's CDR3 is CASSLEFADTDTQYF. In DNA, the CDR3 is TGTGCCAGCAGCTTAGAATTCGCGGACACAGATACGCAGTATTTT.

This rearrangement joins TRBV24-1 to TRBJ2-5, with a weak D call TRBD2 (6 bases). The V gene lost 9 bases and the J gene lost 7 bases, with 23 bases spanning the gap. The CDR3 consists of 15 residues. The germline CDR1 and CDR2 sequences are KGHDR and SFDVKD. The CDR3 DNA is TGTGCCACCTCGTTAGGGACTGACACTTGGGGGACCCAGTACTTC. Protein: CATSLGTDTWGTQYF.

The chain has TRBV2 and TRBJ2-3; D gene ambiguous. Trimming left V 2 bases short and J 4 bases short, with 7 bases between. CDR1 is SNHLY, CDR2 FYNNEI, per germline. The CDR3 consists of 13 residues. CDR3 residues: CASSEIFADTQYF. The DNA for the CDR3 is TGTGCCAGCAGTGAAATTTTTGCAGATACGCAGTATTTT.

The chain uses TRBV20-1 and TRBJ2-3; D call uncertain. The CDR3 runs to 13 residues. V gave up 4 bases and J gave up 2 bases, with 10 bases separating them. CDR1 and CDR2 (germline): DFQATT, SNEGSKA (reference sequence). Here the CDR3 reads CSAKKGITDTQYF. The CDR3 DNA reads TGCAGTGCTAAAAAAGGAATCACAGATACGCAGTATTTT.

The rearrangement joins TRBV5-1 to TRBJ2-5; D remains ambiguous. Germline V gives CDR1 SGHRS, CDR2 YFSETQ. The CDR3 covers 16 residues. V was trimmed by 0 bases and J by 2 bases, leaving 14 bases between them. The CDR3 loop reads CASSLGLGLIQETQYF. CDR3 nucleotide sequence: TGCGCCAGCAGCTTGGGGCTAGGGCTGATTCAAGAGACCCAGTACTTC.

V and J are TRBV7-2 and TRBJ1-5; D is undetermined. This CDR3 region has 14 residues. Per the germline V gene, CDR1 is SGHTA and CDR2 is FQGNSA. The ends were cut back, 5 bases at V and 5 bases at J, with 13 bases in the middle. The CDR3 region is CASSNVAGYQPQHF. The CDR3 DNA reads TGTGCCAGCAGCAACGTGGCCGGTTATCAGCCCCAGCATTTT.

In this sample, this clonotype turned up a few times. The gene calls are TRBV4-2 and TRBJ1-1, with D perhaps matching TRBD1 (6 bases). The CDR3 runs to 16 residues. Deletions cut 2 bases from V and 0 bases from J, with 13 bases between. The germline V gene has CDR1 LGHNA and CDR2 YNFKEQ. CDR3 residues: CASSQKPGQLNTEAFF. In DNA, the CDR3 is TGTGCCAGCAGCCAAAAACCGGGACAACTGAACACTGAAGCTTTCTTT.

V and J are TRBV7-9 and TRBJ1-2; D is ambiguous. CDR1 is SEHNR, CDR2 FQNEAQ, per germline (reference sequence). The CDR3 consists of 11 residues. With 2 bases removed from V and 8 bases from J, the gap between germline ends came to 6 bases. The CDR3 nucleotides are TGTGCCAGCAGCTTATTAGGAGGCTACACCTTC. Amino acid sequence: CASSLLGGYTF.

This chain links TRBV4-1 with TRBJ2-3; D unresolved. Looked up from germline, CDR1 is MGHRA and CDR2 is YSYEKL. The CDR3 is 14 amino acids. The V gene lost 4 bases and the J gene lost 0 bases, with 8 bases spanning the gap. The CDR3 is CASSPHGSTDTQYF. DNA for the CDR3: TGCGCCAGCAGCCCCCATGGGAGCACAGATACGCAGTATTTT.

The J gene is TRBJ2-5, the V gene TRBV7-2; maybe TRBD2 (6 bases). The CDR3 has 14 amino acids. Trimming shortened V by 4 bases and J by 7 bases, and 16 bases separated the two germline ends. Germline V gives CDR1 SGHTA, CDR2 FQGNSA. The CDR3 loop reads CASSYGGSSTTQYF. In DNA, the CDR3 is TGTGCCAGCAGCTATGGGGGGAGTTCAACGACCCAGTACTTC.